This TCR beta chain was documented in a study of cytomegalovirus exposure and HLA in healthy donors. Study details: It was reported in a later analysis that the same platform had been used for the 100 to 150 validation repertoires as for the roughly 700 first-cohort repertoires.

Sequencing used immunoSEQ multiplex PCR; TCRdb keeps in-frame clones, though not all of them. The repertoire holds 150,000 or so clones, about 82% seen once, with over 2% in the top ten. The CDR3 runs to 15 residues. Germline values: CDR1 KGHSH, CDR2 LQKENI. Trimming at V came to 6 bases and at J to 5 bases, leaving 8 bases not matched to a gene. The chain joins TRBV18 to TRBJ2-3; 10 bases align to TRBD2. The sequencing input was PBMCs. The origin of this receptor is a human donor in good health. CDR3 in amino acids: CASSPIAGGVDTQYF. Here the CDR3 DNA reads TGTGCCAGCTCCCCGATAGCGGGAGGAGTAGATACGCAGTATTTT.